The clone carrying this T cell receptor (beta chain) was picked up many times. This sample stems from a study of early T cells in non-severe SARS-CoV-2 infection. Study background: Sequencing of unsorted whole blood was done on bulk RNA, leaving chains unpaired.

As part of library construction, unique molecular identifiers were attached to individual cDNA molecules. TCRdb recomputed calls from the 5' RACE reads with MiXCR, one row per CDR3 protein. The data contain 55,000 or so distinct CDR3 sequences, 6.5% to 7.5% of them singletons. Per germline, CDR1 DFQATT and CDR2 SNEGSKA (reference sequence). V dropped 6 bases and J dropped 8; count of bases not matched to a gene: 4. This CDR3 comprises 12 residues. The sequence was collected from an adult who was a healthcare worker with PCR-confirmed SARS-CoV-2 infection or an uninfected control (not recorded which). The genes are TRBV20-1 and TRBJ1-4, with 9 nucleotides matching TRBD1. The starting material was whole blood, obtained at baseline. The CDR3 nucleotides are TGCAGTGCCTACAGGGGGCACGAAAAACTGTTTTTT. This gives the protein CSAYRGHEKLFF.